This TCR beta chain was found in a study of T cell responses to AZD1222 COVID-19 vaccine. The repertoire was sequenced with immunoSEQ multiplex PCR; TCRdb's copy has only in-frame clones and lacks some. The sample shows about 130,000 clones, 75% to 90% of them seen only once. The study's findings and limits: It was only after the peak T cell response that any repertoires were sampled. Clonal diversity may have been underestimated in mostly white British donors. CD4 TCRs linked to vaccination spanned spike, dominating at 160-218 and 743-854.

CDR1 and CDR2 (germline): LNHDA, SQIVND (reference sequence). The CDR3 covers 16 residues. Deletions cut 5 bases from V and 8 bases from J, with 25 bases between. Details on this clone: Antigen specificity is unknown.

Material: peripheral blood, obtained on day 0 of AZD1222 vaccination. This chain joins TRBV19 and TRBJ2-7; maybe TRBD1 (9 bases). The source is an adult in good health. The CDR3 DNA reads TGTGCCAGTAGTCCCGGCGGGGGGACAGGGTTGCCAAAGCAGTACTTC. It encodes CASSPGGGTGLPKQYF.